The 22 T cell receptor beta chains below were found in one sample sequenced in a study of T cell changes during pregnancy in multiple sclerosis. Clones were sequenced by immunoSEQ multiplex PCR, and TCRdb holds only the in-frame ones, with some missing. The sample has approximately 60,000 clones; roughly 87% are singletons. The material sequenced was peripheral blood, taken in the third trimester of pregnancy. The receptors were gathered from a female donor in good health, enrolled as a control in a pregnancy study.

The genes are TRBV27 and TRBJ2-1; 10 nucleotides align to TRBD1. The CDR3 runs 18 residues. V was pared by 6 bases and J by 0 bases, with 11 bases of the junction left unmatched. CDR1 is MNHEY and CDR2 is SMNVEV in the germline V gene (reference sequence). The CDR3 DNA reads as TGTGCCAGCAGCAGGGGACAGGGGTTTACAAGCTCCTACAATGAGCAGTTCTTC. Translation gives CASSRGQGFTSSYNEQFF.

Points on this clone: The identical CDR3 is also encoded by other nucleotide sequences in the sample. The chain combines TRBV30 with TRBJ2-7; D uncertain. Germline V lookup: CDR1 GTSNPN, CDR2 SVGIG (reference sequence). The CDR3 covers 12 residues. V gave up 1 base and J gave up 3 bases, with 7 bases separating them. Here the CDR3 reads CAWSGGGYEQYF. The CDR3 DNA reads TGTGCCTGGAGTGGTGGCGGCTACGAGCAGTACTTC.

This chain links TRBV18 with TRBJ2-3, with D unclear. The CDR3 runs to 13 residues. The germline V and J ends were trimmed by 0 bases and 3 bases, with 4 bases remaining between them. Germline lookup yields CDR1 KGHSH and CDR2 LQKENI. CDR3 residues: CASSPPQTDTQYF. CDR3 nucleotide sequence: TGTGCCAGCTCACCACCGCAGACAGATACGCAGTATTTT.

The chain joins TRBV30 to TRBJ1-2; D is unresolved. The CDR3 loop spans 11 amino acids. Germline assignment: CDR1 GTSNPN and CDR2 SVGIG (reference sequence). The V end lost 5 bases, the J end lost 4 bases, and 8 bases lay between the germline ends. The CDR3 DNA sequence: TGTGCCTGGGCGGGAAGCTATGGCTACACCTTC. This encodes CAWAGSYGYTF.

This chain connects TRBV7-9 to TRBJ2-7; 9 nucleotides align to TRBD1. CDR1 SEHNR and CDR2 FQNEAQ come from the germline V gene (reference sequence). This CDR3 contains 18 residues. Trimming at V came to 2 bases and at J to 3 bases, leaving 14 bases not matched to a gene. The CDR3 region has the DNA TGTGCCAGCAGCTTAAGACAGGGGGTAGGAGCAGTATACTACGAGCAGTACTTC. Translating it yields CASSLRQGVGAVYYEQYF.

This CDR3 reads CASSIATGTGKDEQYF. The CDR3 bases are TGTGCCAGCTCTATAGCAACCGGGACAGGGAAAGACGAGCAGTACTTC. This chain links TRBV18 with TRBJ2-7; TRBD1 matches 9 bases. The junction had 14 bases not matched to a gene; V was cut back by 6 bases and J by 5 bases. This CDR3 is built from 16 residues. CDR1 and CDR2 from the germline V gene are KGHSH and LQKENI.

In its sample, this clone was seen once. The chain combines TRBV6-6 with TRBJ1-1; 9 nucleotides match TRBD1. Per germline, CDR1 MNHNY and CDR2 SVGAGI (reference sequence). The J segment lost 4 bases and the V segment lost 4 bases, leaving 10 bases of the junction unmatched. The CDR3 has 16 amino acids. The CDR3, as DNA: TGTGCCAGCAGTTCGCCCGGGACAGGGTTGGGCACTGAAGCTTTCTTT. Translating gives CASSSPGTGLGTEAFF.

This chain joins TRBV19 and TRBJ1-4; a possible D gene is TRBD1 (5 bases). Germline V lookup: CDR1 LNHDA, CDR2 SQIVND (reference sequence). The CDR3 is made up of 15 amino acids. The V end was cut by 2 bases, the J end by 3 bases, with 10 bases between. The CDR3 here is CASSIQGSANEKLFF. CDR3 coding DNA: TGTGCCAGTAGTATACAGGGTAGTGCTAATGAAAAACTGTTTTTT.

J is TRBJ2-3 and V is TRBV19, with D possibly matching TRBD1 (6 bases). CDR1 is LNHDA and CDR2 is SQIVND in the germline V gene (reference sequence). Trimming took 10 bases from V and 2 from J, leaving 13 bases between them. This CDR3 spans 13 amino acids. The CDR3 region is CANMDRATDTQYF. CDR3 nucleotide sequence: TGTGCCAATATGGACAGAGCCACAGATACGCAGTATTTT.

This clone was observed a handful of times. This chain connects TRBV19 to TRBJ1-3; TRBD1 might be the D (5 bases). V lost 6 bases to trimming and J lost 1 base, with 10 bases between them. The CDR3 has 14 residues. The germline V gene has CDR1 LNHDA and CDR2 SQIVND (reference sequence). The CDR3 coding sequence is TGTGCCAGTAGCCCGGGACTTTCTGGAAACACCATATATTTT. Its protein is CASSPGLSGNTIYF.

V and J are TRBV7-9 and TRBJ1-3; D gene ambiguous. CDR1 is SEHNR, CDR2 FQNEAQ, per germline (reference sequence). The CDR3 has 13 amino acids. The CDR3 region is CVIAASGGNTIYF. CDR3 sequence (DNA): TGTGTCATAGCCGCCTCCGGAGGAAACACCATATATTTT.

The chain is built from TRBV4-3 and TRBJ1-3; D not certain. Germline CDR1 is LGHNA and CDR2 is YSLEER. Deletions cut 0 bases from V and 0 bases from J, with 12 bases between. The CDR3 sequence is 17 residues long. CDR3 bases: TGCGCCAGCAGCCAAGATTTCAATCCTACCTCTGGAAACACCATATATTTT. Encoded protein: CASSQDFNPTSGNTIYF.

The J gene is TRBJ2-6, the V gene TRBV7-9; TRBD2 aligns across 12 bases. The CDR3 covers 16 residues. CDR1 is SEHNR and CDR2 is FQNEAQ in the germline V gene (reference sequence). V was clipped by 5 bases and J by 4 bases; unmatched bases: 3. CDR3 in DNA: TGTGCCAGCAGCCGGACTAGCGGGAACGGGGCCAACGTCCTGACTTTC. Translated: CASSRTSGNGANVLTF.

This chain connects TRBV10-1 to TRBJ1-1; 9 positions agree with TRBD1. The CDR3 is made up of 13 amino acids. Germline V gives CDR1 WNHNN, CDR2 SYGVQD (reference sequence). J lost 5 bases, V lost 6 bases, and 4 bases had no gene match. The CDR3 sequence: CASSRDRATEAFF. The DNA for the CDR3 is TGCGCCAGCAGCCGGGACAGGGCTACTGAAGCTTTCTTT.

The rearrangement joins TRBV7-2 to TRBJ2-5, with 11 bases identical to TRBD2. CDR3 size: 15 residues. Germline CDR1 reads SGHTA; CDR2 reads FQGNSA. Germline trimming cut 1 base from V and 2 bases from J; bases unmatched to any gene: 0. The CDR3 reads CASSLVAGGQETQYF. CDR3 nucleotides: TGTGCCAGCAGCTTAGTAGCGGGGGGGCAAGAGACCCAGTACTTC.

The J gene is TRBJ2-7, the V gene TRBV9; no clear D. V gave up 0 bases and J gave up 1 base, with 5 bases separating them. Germline-derived CDR1 and CDR2 are SGDLS and YYNGEE. The CDR3 length is 13 residues. DNA of the CDR3: TGTGCCAGCAGCGTAGGAGCGTCCTACGAGCAGTACTTC. Translating it yields CASSVGASYEQYF.

The V gene is TRBV18, the J gene TRBJ2-2; tentative D call: TRBD2 (6 bases). There are 15 residues in the CDR3. Germline V gene sequence: CDR1 KGHSH, CDR2 LQKENI. The ends were cut back, 10 bases at V and 3 bases at J, with 18 bases in the middle. The CDR3 DNA follows: TGTGCCACTTCCCAACGCGGAGGGGACACCGGGGAGCTGTTTTTT. This gives the protein CATSQRGGDTGELFF. Complete variable domain (other parts from reference TRBV18 and TRBJ2-2): NAGVMQNPRHLVRRRGQEARLRCSPMKGHSHVYWYRQLPEEGLKFMVYLQKENIIDESGMPKERFSAEFPKEGPSILRIQQVVRGDSAAYFCATSQRGGDTGELFFGEGSRLTVL.

V usage is TRBV5-1 and J usage is TRBJ2-1; 16 bases are shared with TRBD2. J gave up 6 bases and V 4 bases, and 10 bases lay outside the gene matches. The CDR3 is 18 amino acids. The germline gives CDR1 SGHRS, CDR2 YFSETQ. In nucleotides, the CDR3 is TGCGCCAGCAGCGCACGCACCGGGACTAGCGGGGGGGGCAATGAGCAGTTCTTC. Translated: CASSARTGTSGGGNEQFF.

The chain carries TRBV9 and TRBJ2-5; TRBD2 matches 14 bases. In germline, CDR1 is SGDLS, CDR2 YYNGEE. The junction had 11 bases not matched to a gene; V was cut back by 4 bases and J by 3 bases. The CDR3 is made up of 18 amino acids. CDR3 amino acids: CASSQGLAGVGPEETQYF. The CDR3 nucleotides read TGTGCCAGCAGCCAGGGACTAGCGGGAGTGGGGCCCGAAGAGACCCAGTACTTC.

Written as DNA, the CDR3 is TGTGCCAGCAGCTTATCCCAGGGGAACACCGGGGAGCTGTTTTTT. Amino acid sequence: CASSLSQGNTGELFF. The V gene is TRBV7-6, the J gene TRBJ2-2, with TRBD1 as a possible D gene (5 bases). Trimming left V 2 bases short and J 1 base short, with 8 bases between. Germline V CDR1 and CDR2: SGHVS, FNYEAQ. This CDR3 region has 15 residues.

The genes are TRBV30 and TRBJ1-6; 7 nucleotides agree with TRBD1. The CDR3 loop spans 15 amino acids. J gave up 4 bases and V 0 bases, and 3 bases lay outside the gene matches. Germline assignment: CDR1 GTSNPN and CDR2 SVGIG (reference sequence). CDR3 nucleotides: TGTGCCTGGAGTGTAGGGACAGAGTATAATTCACCCCTCCACTTT. Protein sequence: CAWSVGTEYNSPLHF.

V and J are TRBV29-1 and TRBJ1-1; a weak D match, TRBD1 (5 bases). Per the germline V gene, CDR1 is SQVTM and CDR2 is ANQGSEA. CDR3 size: 12 residues. The V end lost 6 bases, the J end lost 4 bases, and 12 bases lay between the germline ends. CDR3 residues: CSVGGVITEAFF. Here the CDR3 DNA reads TGCAGCGTCGGAGGGGTCATCACTGAAGCTTTCTTT.